This TCR beta chain stems from a study of identical twins (dated by TCRdb to the mid-2010s). For the study in its entirety: The study deep-sequenced TCR alpha and beta repertoires from monozygotic twins, unrelated adults of various ages and cord blood to test whether fetal clonotypes persist. Replicate twin experiments were performed at different times using different library preparation protocols to rule out contamination.

The library was built by means of 5' RACE. For sequencing, an Illumina HiSeq 2000 was employed. Template switching introduced a universal primer binding site; the final cDNA contained a unique molecular identifier, enabling accurate counting of TCR cDNA molecules. Specific primers in the conserved constant-segment region were used to synthesize first-strand cDNA for TCR alpha and beta chains. To control for contamination, every cDNA library was double barcoded, receiving both a SMART-Mk sample barcode and Illumina barcodes. Two successive PCR steps introduced TruSeq adapter sequences along with Illumina sample barcodes. Sequencing of the TCR alpha and beta cDNA libraries was done on the Illumina HiSeq platform using custom primers. Turning to the authors' computational methods: MiGEC processed the raw reads to extract unique molecular identifiers, while MiXCR was used to determine the CDR3 positions. For each individual, recombination models were inferred using an EM algorithm with the repgenHMM and IGoR tools. Shared clonotype analysis was performed with the tcR package in R, normalizing sharing by the product of cloneset sizes. To study raw recombination free of thymic and clonal selection effects, out-of-frame nonproductive sequences were analyzed. TCRdb handled the public reads itself, with Q25 trimming in fastp and clone calling in MiXCR, and kept productive beta chains. Each entry merges the rows of one CDR3 protein and shows their most common DNA and genes. In this record, the V and J calls reflect TCRdb's handling and not the investigators' own analysis. For this sample there are over 600,000 distinct CDR3 sequences; 21% appear just once. The ten largest clones take up 4% to 5.5% of the sample.

In the germline V gene, CDR1 corresponds to MGHDK and CDR2 to SYGVNS. Counted from cysteine to phenylalanine, this CDR3 has 17 amino acids. The entry retains the CDR3 DNA only, 51 bases that are in frame from base 1. V is clipped by 1 base and J by 2 bases, and the sequence between their germline boundaries is 16 bases long. Overall study outcomes, separate from this receptor: A weaker excess of twin sharing was found in beta out-of-frame sequences because the signal-to-noise ratio was lowered by fewer shared sequences. Because the same donors could not be followed over many years, conclusions were based on cross-sectional statistical analysis. Out-of-frame TCR alpha sharing in monozygotic twins was systematically underestimated by recombination models, whereas sharing between unrelated individuals was in agreement with the recombination models. Fewer insertions were carried by abundant cord blood beta clonotypes, a similar but weaker trend appeared in young adult naive repertoires, and no such trend appeared in memory repertoires. Compared with coincidental sharing between unrelated individuals, an excess of low generation-probability sequences was observed among out-of-frame TCR alpha sequences shared between twins. Zero-insertion analyses could be partly confounded by invariant T cells such as MAIT and iNKT, though diverse VJ usage argued against such confounding for most clonotypes.

A note on this clonotype: The antigen this receptor binds is unknown. No much larger clone is present one base from it, and per-base qualities are unavailable.

All donors were healthy Caucasians. Three pairs of female monozygotic twins, all aged roughly 18 to 29 years, were included in the twin cohort. Peripheral blood mononuclear cells were used as the source from which RNA for TCR libraries was isolated. In addition, the sample was reused for a study of T cells expressing NK-cell markers. The second study reports: In sorted CD3+CD56+NKG2C+, CD3+CD56+NKG2C- and CD3+CD56-NKG2C+ T-cell subsets from eight donors, TCR beta-chain repertoires were profiled. Among the eight sequenced donors, seven were HCMV-seropositive and one was HCMV-seronegative. In several experiments an anti-gammadeltaTCR antibody was added to restrict sorting to alphabetaTCR-expressing T cells. For more than 5 donors, the dominant CD3+CD56+NKG2C+ clonotypes were among the top 10 CD8+ clonotypes and accounted for roughly 1.0-8% of CD8+ T cells. Those dominant clonotypes were again the most abundant among CD3+CD56-NKG2C+ cells in a handful of donors, at roughly 25-60.1%. It remained unclear whether the expanded NKG2C-expressing T cell clones were specific for HCMV antigens. Randomly selected healthy volunteers, three men and five women, were used as the eight sequenced donors. HCMV serostatus was determined by detecting HCMV-specific IgG in serum with a commercial ELISA kit. Bulk peripheral blood T-cell repertoires were additionally sequenced from unsorted PBMC for six donors. MIGEC was used to demultiplex reads and group reads by UMI, and MiTCR was used to assemble and quantify clonotypes. To exclude erroneous sequences, only TCR cDNA sequences supported by at least two reads were retained. Downstream repertoire analysis used the tcR package, and clonotypes were matched across fractions by CDR3 nucleotide sequence plus V segment. VDJmatch was used to annotate antigen specificity against VDJdb, with one amino acid substitution in CDR3 allowed.

Recombination linked TRBV25-1 to TRBJ2-3; the D gene is not confidently resolved. Sequenced input: PBMCs. The sequence was obtained from a woman younger than 35 in good health. The CDR3 region has the sequence CASSELMVEGFTDTQYF. The nucleotide sequence is TGTGCCAGCAGTGAATTAATGGTAGAAGGATTCACAGATACGCAGTATTTT.